These 10 T cell receptor beta chains were sequenced from one sample in a study of cytomegalovirus exposure and HLA in healthy donors. Some clones are missing from TCRdb's copy, which holds only in-frame ones; the method was immunoSEQ multiplex PCR. Found here are about 330,000 clones, 70% to 90% of them singletons; the top ten hold 0.75% to 0.85%. Sequencing was done on a sample of PBMCs. The source is a woman aged 18 to 35 in good health and CMV-seronegative.

The J gene is TRBJ2-1, the V gene TRBV7-2, with 11 nucleotides matching TRBD2. CDR3 size: 17 residues. The V gene end was trimmed by 1 base and the J gene end by 0 bases; junction bases not matched to a gene: 2. Germline V gives CDR1 SGHTA, CDR2 FQGNSA. CDR3 region: CASSLELAGGSYNEQFF. CDR3 DNA: TGTGCCAGCAGCTTAGAGCTAGCGGGAGGCTCCTACAATGAGCAGTTCTTC.

The rearrangement joins TRBV10-3 to TRBJ1-1; 8 nucleotides match TRBD1. The CDR3 length is 13 residues. Per the germline V gene, CDR1 is ENHRY and CDR2 is SYGVKD. J lost 5 bases, V lost 6 bases, and 5 bases had no gene match. The CDR3 loop is CAIRTGVGTEAFF. The CDR3 DNA follows: TGTGCCATCAGGACAGGGGTTGGAACTGAAGCTTTCTTT.

Written as DNA, the CDR3 is TGTGCCAGCAGTCCAACAGGGGTTGAAGCTTTCTTT. This sequence encodes CASSPTGVEAFF. J is TRBJ1-1 and V is TRBV6-5; 7 bases agree with TRBD1. CDR1 and CDR2 (germline): MNHEY, SVGAGI. This CDR3 is 12 amino acids long. V lost 5 bases and J lost 7; bases outside the gene matches: 4.

This clone was picked up one time. The V gene is TRBV5-8, the J gene TRBJ2-7; D ambiguous. V lost 3 bases, J lost 7 bases, and 5 bases lay in between. Germline V gene data show CDR1 as SGHTS and CDR2 as YDEGEE. The CDR3 consists of 10 residues. CDR3 nucleotide sequence: TGTGCCAGCAGCTCGGGTGAGCAGTACTTC. It translates to CASSSGEQYF.

This clone was detected once. V usage is TRBV5-6 and J usage is TRBJ2-7; 8 bases line up with TRBD1. The ends lost 1 base at V and 2 bases at J; junction bases unmatched: 5. Looked up from germline, CDR1 is SGHDT and CDR2 is YYEEEE. This CDR3 has 15 residues. Here the CDR3 reads CASSLWGRGPYEQYF. In DNA form, the CDR3 reads TGTGCCAGCAGCTTGTGGGGCAGGGGGCCCTACGAGCAGTACTTC.

The chain has TRBV18 and TRBJ1-5, with no clear D. The V gene lost 3 bases and the J gene lost 3 bases, with 9 bases spanning the gap. This CDR3 region has 14 residues. Per germline, CDR1 KGHSH and CDR2 LQKENI. Written as DNA, the CDR3 is TGTGCCAGCTCACCCCAGGATTTCAATCAGCCCCAGCATTTT. Protein product: CASSPQDFNQPQHF.

This chain connects TRBV7-2 to TRBJ2-7, with D perhaps TRBD1 (6 bases). This CDR3 has 14 amino acids. Germline V gene sequence: CDR1 SGHTA, CDR2 FQGNSA. Trimming removed 5 bases at V and 2 bases at J, with 13 bases between. Here the CDR3 reads CASSQLQGPYEQYF. Written as DNA, the CDR3 is TGTGCCAGCAGCCAACTCCAGGGGCCCTACGAGCAGTACTTC. The full variable domain, with the rest looked up from reference TRBV7-2 and TRBJ2-7, is GAGVSQSPSNKVTEKGKDVELRCDPISGHTALYWYRQSLGQGLEFLIYFQGNSAPDKSGLPSDRFSAERTGGSVSTLTIQRTQQEDSAVYLCASSQLQGPYEQYFGPGTRLTVT.

This clone was seen more than once but under ten times. The genes are TRBV7-8 and TRBJ2-1; 10 bases align to TRBD2. V dropped 1 base and J dropped 0; count of bases not matched to a gene: 15. This CDR3 is built from 21 residues. The germline CDR1 and CDR2 sequences are SGHVS and FQNEAQ. Here the CDR3 DNA reads TGTGCCAGCAGCTTAGAGACTAGCGGGCCTTATTTGCCCAACTCCTACAATGAGCAGTTCTTC. Translation gives CASSLETSGPYLPNSYNEQFF.

The chain is built from TRBV9 and TRBJ2-3, with 9 bases aligning to TRBD2. The ends lost 0 bases at V and 1 base at J; junction bases unmatched: 6. Germline V gene lookup returns CDR1 SGDLS and CDR2 YYNGEE. CDR3 size: 17 residues. CDR3 nucleotide sequence: TGTGCCAGCAGCGTAGGGGGTAGCGGGAGCGGCACAGATACGCAGTATTTT. It is translated as CASSVGGSGSGTDTQYF.

This chain links TRBV18 with TRBJ1-2, with a tentative D call TRBD1 (5 bases). The CDR3 covers 14 residues. Deletions cut 3 bases from V and 6 bases from J, with 14 bases between. From germline, CDR1 is KGHSH and CDR2 LQKENI. The CDR3 loop is CASSPRGEMDGYTF. CDR3 bases: TGTGCCAGCTCACCCCGGGGGGAGATGGATGGCTACACCTTC.